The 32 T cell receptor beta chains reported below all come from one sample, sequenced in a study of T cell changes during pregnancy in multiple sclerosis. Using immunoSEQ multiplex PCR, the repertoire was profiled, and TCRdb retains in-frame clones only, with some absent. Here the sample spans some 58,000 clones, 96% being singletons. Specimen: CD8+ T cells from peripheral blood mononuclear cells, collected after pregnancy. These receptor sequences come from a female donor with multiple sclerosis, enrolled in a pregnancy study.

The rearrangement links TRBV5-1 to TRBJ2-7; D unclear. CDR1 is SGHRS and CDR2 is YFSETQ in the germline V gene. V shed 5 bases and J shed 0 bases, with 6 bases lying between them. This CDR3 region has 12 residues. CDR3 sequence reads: CASSLSSYEQYF. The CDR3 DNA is TGCGCCAGCAGTCTAAGCTCCTACGAGCAGTACTTC.

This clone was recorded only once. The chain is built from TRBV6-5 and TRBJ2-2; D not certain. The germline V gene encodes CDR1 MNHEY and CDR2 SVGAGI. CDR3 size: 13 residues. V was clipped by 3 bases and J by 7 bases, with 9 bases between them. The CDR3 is CASSYPSGGELFF. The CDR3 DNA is TGTGCCAGCAGTTATCCCTCCGGCGGGGAGCTGTTTTTT.

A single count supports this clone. CDR3 nucleotides: TGCAGCGTGGAAAGTTCCGGGACAGTCTACGAGCAGTACTTC. Encoded protein: CSVESSGTVYEQYF. The chain joins TRBV29-1 to TRBJ2-7; 7 positions agree with TRBD1. Losses at the gene ends were 6 bases for V and 3 bases for J; bases not matched to a gene: 11. Germline values: CDR1 SQVTM, CDR2 ANQGSEA. CDR3 length equals 14 residues.

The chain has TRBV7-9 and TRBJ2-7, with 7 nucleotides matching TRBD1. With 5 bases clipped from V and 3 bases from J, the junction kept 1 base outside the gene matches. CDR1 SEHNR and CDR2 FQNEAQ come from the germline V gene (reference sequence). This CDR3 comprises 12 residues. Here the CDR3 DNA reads TGTGCCAGCAGCACAGGGGTCTACGAGCAGTACTTC. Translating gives CASSTGVYEQYF.

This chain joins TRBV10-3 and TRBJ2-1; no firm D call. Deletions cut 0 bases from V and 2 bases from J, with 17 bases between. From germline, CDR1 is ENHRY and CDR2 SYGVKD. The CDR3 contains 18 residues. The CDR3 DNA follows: TGTGCCATCAGTGAGTCGGAAAGCGCCTACCAGACCTACAATGAGCAGTTCTTC. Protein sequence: CAISESESAYQTYNEQFF.

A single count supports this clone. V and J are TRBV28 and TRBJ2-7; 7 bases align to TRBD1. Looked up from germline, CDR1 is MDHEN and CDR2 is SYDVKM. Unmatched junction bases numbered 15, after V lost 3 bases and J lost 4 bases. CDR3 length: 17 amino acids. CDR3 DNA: TGTGCCAGCAGTTTGTCCGGAACCGGGACAGTAGTTTACGAGCAGTACTTC. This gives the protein CASSLSGTGTVVYEQYF.

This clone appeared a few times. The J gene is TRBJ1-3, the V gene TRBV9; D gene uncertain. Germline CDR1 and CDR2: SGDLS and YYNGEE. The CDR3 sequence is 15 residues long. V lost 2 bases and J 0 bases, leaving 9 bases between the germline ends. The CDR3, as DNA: TGTGCCAGCAGCGTTGATCTATCCTCTGGAAACACCATATATTTT. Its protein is CASSVDLSSGNTIYF.

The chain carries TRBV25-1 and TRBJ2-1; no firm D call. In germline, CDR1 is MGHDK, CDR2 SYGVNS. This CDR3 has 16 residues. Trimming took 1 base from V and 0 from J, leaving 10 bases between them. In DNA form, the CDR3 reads TGTGCCAGCAGTGAATCCGCGATTAGCTCCTACAATGAGCAGTTCTTC. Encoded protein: CASSESAISSYNEQFF. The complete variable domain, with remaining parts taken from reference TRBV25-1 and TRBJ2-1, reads EADIYQTPRYLVIGTGKKITLECSQTMGHDKMYWYQQDPGMELHLIHYSYGVNSTEKGDLSSESTVSRIRTEHFPLTLESARPSHTSQYLCASSESAISSYNEQFFGPGTRLTVL.

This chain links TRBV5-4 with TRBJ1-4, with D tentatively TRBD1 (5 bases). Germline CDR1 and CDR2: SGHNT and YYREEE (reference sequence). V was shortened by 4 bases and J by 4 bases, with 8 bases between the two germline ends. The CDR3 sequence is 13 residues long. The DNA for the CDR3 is TGTGCCAGCAGCGGAGACAGTAATGAAAAACTGTTTTTT. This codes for CASSGDSNEKLFF.

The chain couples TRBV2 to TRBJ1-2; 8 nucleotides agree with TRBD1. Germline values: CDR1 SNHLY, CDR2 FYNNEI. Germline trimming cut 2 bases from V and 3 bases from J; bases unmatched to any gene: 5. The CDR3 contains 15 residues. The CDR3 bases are TGTGCCAGCAGTGAAATGACAGGGGCCGACTATGGCTACACCTTC. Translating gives CASSEMTGADYGYTF.

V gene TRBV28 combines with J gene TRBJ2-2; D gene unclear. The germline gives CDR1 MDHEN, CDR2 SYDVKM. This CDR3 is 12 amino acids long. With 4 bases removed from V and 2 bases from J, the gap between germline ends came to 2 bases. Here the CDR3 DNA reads TGTGCCAGCAGTTCTAACACCGGGGAGCTGTTTTTT. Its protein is CASSSNTGELFF.

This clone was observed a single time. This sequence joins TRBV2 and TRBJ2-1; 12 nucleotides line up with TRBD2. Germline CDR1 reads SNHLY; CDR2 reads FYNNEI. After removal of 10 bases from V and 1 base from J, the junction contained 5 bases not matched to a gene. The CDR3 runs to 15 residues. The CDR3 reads CATITSGRSYNEQFF. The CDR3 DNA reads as TGTGCCACTATCACTAGCGGGAGGTCCTACAATGAGCAGTTCTTC.

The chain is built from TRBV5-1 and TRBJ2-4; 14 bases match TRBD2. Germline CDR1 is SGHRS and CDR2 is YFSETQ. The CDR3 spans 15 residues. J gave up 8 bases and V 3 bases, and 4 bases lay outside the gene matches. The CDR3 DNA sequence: TGCGCCAGCAGCTCCGGGACTAGCGGGAGTGACATTCAGTACTTC. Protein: CASSSGTSGSDIQYF.

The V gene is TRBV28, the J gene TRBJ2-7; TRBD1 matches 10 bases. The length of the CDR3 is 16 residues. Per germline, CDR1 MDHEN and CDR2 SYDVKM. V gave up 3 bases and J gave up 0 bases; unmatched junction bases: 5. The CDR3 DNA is TGTGCCAGCAGTTTCTCCCGGGACAGGGGCTCCTACGAGCAGTACTTC. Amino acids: CASSFSRDRGSYEQYF. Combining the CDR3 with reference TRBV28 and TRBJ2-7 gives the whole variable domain DVKVTQSSRYLVKRTGEKVFLECVQDMDHENMFWYRQDPGLGLRLIYFSYDVKMKEKGDIPEGYSVSREKKERFSLILESASTNQTSMYLCASSFSRDRGSYEQYFGPGTRLTVT.

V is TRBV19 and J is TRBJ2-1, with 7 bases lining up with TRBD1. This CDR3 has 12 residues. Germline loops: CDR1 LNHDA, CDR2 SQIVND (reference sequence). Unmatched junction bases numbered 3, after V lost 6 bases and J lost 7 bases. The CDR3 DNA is TGTGCCAGTAGCTACAGGGGAAATGAGCAGTTCTTC. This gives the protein CASSYRGNEQFF.

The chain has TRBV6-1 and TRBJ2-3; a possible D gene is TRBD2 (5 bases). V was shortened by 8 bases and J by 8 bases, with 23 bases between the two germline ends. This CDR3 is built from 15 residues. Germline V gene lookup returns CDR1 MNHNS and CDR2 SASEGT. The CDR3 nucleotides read TGTGCCAGCCGCCTGGAGGAGGTGGATGGAGGTACGCAGTATTTT. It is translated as CASRLEEVDGGTQYF.

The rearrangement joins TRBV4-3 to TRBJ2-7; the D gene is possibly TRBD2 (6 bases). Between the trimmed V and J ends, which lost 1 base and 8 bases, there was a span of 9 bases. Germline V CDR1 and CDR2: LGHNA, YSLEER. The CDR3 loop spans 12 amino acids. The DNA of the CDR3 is TGCGCCAGCAGCCAAGGGGCGGGGCAGCAGTACTTC. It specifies CASSQGAGQQYF.

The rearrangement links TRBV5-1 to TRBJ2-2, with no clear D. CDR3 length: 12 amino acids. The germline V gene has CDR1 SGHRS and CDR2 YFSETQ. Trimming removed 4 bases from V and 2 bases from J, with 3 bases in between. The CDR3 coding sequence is TGCGCCAGCAGCACTAACACCGGGGAGCTGTTTTTT. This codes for CASSTNTGELFF.

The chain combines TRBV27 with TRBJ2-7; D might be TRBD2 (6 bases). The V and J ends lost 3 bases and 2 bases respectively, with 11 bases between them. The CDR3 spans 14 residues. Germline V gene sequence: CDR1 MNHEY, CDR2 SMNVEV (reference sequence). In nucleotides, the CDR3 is TGTGCCAGCAGTTTTGGAGGGAACACCTACGAGCAGTACTTC. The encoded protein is CASSFGGNTYEQYF.

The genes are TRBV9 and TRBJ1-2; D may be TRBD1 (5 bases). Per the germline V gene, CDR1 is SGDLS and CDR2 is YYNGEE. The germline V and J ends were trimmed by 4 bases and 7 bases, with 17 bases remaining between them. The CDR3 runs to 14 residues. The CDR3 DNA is TGTGCCAGCAGCACCGCCGGGGGTGGGAGTGGCTACACCTTC. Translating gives CASSTAGGGSGYTF.

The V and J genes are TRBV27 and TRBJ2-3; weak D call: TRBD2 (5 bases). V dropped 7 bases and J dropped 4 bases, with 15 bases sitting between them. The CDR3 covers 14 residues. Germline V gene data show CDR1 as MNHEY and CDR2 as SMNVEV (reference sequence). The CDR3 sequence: CASTPRAAADTQYF. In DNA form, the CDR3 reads TGTGCCAGCACCCCCCGAGCGGCCGCAGATACGCAGTATTTT.

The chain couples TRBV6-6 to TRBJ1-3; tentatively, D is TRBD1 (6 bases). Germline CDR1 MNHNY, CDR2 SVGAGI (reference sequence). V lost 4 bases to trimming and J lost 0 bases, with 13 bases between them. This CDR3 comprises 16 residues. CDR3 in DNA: TGTGCCAGCAGTTCACAGGGATCCCACTCTGGAAACACCATATATTTT. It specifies CASSSQGSHSGNTIYF.

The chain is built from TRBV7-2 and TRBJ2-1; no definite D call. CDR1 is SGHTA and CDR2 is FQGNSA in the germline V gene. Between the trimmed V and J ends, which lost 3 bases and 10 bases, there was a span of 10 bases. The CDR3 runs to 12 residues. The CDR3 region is CASSFGAMEQFF. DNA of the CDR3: TGTGCCAGCAGCTTTGGAGCGATGGAGCAGTTCTTC.

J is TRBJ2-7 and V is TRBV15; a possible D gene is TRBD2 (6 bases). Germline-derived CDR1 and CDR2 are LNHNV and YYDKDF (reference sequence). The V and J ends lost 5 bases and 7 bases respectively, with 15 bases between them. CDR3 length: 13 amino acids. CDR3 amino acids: CATSSPGVLEQYF. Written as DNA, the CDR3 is TGTGCCACCAGCTCCCCGGGAGTCCTGGAGCAGTACTTC.

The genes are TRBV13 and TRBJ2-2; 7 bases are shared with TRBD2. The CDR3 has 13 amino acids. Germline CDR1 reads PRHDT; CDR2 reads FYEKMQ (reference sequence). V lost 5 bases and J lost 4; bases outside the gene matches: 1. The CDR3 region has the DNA TGTGCCAGCAGCAGGACTAGCACCGGGGAGCTGTTTTTT. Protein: CASSRTSTGELFF.

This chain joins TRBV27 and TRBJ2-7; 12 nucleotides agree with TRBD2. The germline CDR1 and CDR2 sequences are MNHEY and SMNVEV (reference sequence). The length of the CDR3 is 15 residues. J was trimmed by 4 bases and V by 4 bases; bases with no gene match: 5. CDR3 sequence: CASSSWTSGKYEQYF. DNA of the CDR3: TGTGCCAGCAGTTCCTGGACTAGCGGGAAGTACGAGCAGTACTTC.

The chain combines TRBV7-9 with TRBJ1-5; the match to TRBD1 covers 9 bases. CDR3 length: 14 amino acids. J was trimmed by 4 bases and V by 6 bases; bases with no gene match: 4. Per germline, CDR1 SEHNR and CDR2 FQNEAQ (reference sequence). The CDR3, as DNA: TGTGCCAGCAGTCTGACAGGGGGAAATCAGCCCCAGCATTTT. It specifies CASSLTGGNQPQHF. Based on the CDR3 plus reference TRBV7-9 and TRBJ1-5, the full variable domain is DTGVSQNPRHKITKRGQNVTFRCDPISEHNRLYWYRQTLGQGPEFLTYFQNEAQLEKSRLLSDRFSAERPKGSFSTLEIQRTEQGDSAMYLCASSLTGGNQPQHFGDGTRLSIL.

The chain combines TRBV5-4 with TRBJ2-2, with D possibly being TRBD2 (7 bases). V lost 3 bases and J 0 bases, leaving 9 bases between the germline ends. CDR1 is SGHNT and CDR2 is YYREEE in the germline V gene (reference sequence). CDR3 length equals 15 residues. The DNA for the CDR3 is TGTGCCAGCAGCTGGGGGGGGCCGAACACCGGGGAGCTGTTTTTT. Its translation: CASSWGGPNTGELFF.

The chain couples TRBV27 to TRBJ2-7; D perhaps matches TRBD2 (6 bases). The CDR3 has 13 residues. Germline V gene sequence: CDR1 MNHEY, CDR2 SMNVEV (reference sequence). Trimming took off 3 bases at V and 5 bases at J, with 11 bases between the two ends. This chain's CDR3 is CASSFSLADEQYF. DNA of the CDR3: TGTGCCAGCAGTTTTTCACTAGCAGACGAGCAGTACTTC.

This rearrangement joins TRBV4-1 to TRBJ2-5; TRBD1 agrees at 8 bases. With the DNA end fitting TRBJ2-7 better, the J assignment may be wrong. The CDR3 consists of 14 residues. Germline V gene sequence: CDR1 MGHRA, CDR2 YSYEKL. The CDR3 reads CASSYGQGTYEQYF. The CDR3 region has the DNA TGCGCCAGCAGCTACGGACAGGGAACCTACGAGCAGTACTTC.

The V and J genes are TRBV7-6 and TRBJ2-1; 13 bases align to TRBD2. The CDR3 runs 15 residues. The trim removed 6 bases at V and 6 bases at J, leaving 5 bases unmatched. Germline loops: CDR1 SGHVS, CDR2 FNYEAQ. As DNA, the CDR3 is TGTGCCAGCAGTTTCGGGACTAGCGGGACCAATGAGCAGTTCTTC. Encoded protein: CASSFGTSGTNEQFF.

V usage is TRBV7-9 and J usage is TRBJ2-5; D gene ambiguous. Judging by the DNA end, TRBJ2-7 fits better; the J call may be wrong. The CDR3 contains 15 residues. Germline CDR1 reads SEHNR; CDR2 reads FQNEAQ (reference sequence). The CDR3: CASSSSQRSSYEQYF. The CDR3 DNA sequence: TGTGCCAGCAGCTCGTCACAGAGAAGCTCCTACGAGCAGTACTTC.